What follows are 15 T cell receptor beta chains derived from one specimen sequenced in a study of blood T cell repertoires in COVID-19. TCRdb keeps only in-frame clones here, not all; method: immunoSEQ multiplex PCR. The repertoire has approximately 200,000 clones, approximately 88% of them found once; the top ten carry about 3.5%. Sequenced: PBMCs or T cells enriched from blood (not recorded which). The receptors originated from a young woman who had been exposed to COVID-19.

The V call is TRBV4-1, the J call TRBJ1-5, with 8 bases matching TRBD1. Germline CDR1 MGHRA, CDR2 YSYEKL. The CDR3 is 16 residues long. J gave up 1 base and V 2 bases, and 4 bases lay outside the gene matches. In DNA, the CDR3 is TGCGCCAGCAGCCAAACCGGGACAGGCAGCAATCAGCCCCAGCATTTT. Translating gives CASSQTGTGSNQPQHF.

This clone is a singleton in its sample. The rearrangement links TRBV24-1 to TRBJ2-3, with 7 bases that match TRBD1. The V segment lost 2 bases and the J segment 2 bases; nucleotides outside the gene matches: 3. In germline, CDR1 is KGHDR, CDR2 SFDVKD. The CDR3 totals 15 residues. The CDR3 sequence is CATSDWTGSTDTQYF. The CDR3 DNA is TGTGCCACCAGTGATTGGACAGGCTCCACAGATACGCAGTATTTT.

This sequence joins TRBV29-1 and TRBJ1-1; a weak D match, TRBD1 (5 bases). The germline V and J ends were trimmed by 6 bases and 4 bases, with 21 bases remaining between them. Germline V gives CDR1 SQVTM, CDR2 ANQGSEA. The CDR3 loop spans 15 amino acids. The CDR3 loop is CSVGAEGGWSTEAFF. CDR3 in DNA: TGCAGCGTCGGGGCGGAGGGCGGGTGGAGCACTGAAGCTTTCTTT.

The chain carries TRBV18 and TRBJ2-7; D perhaps matches TRBD1 (5 bases). Trimming removed 0 bases from V and 5 bases from J, with 8 bases in between. Germline assignment: CDR1 KGHSH and CDR2 LQKENI. CDR3 size: 13 residues. The CDR3 loop is CASSPPVGDEQYF. For the CDR3, the DNA is TGTGCCAGCTCACCACCGGTAGGGGACGAGCAGTACTTC.

This sequence joins TRBV11-2 and TRBJ1-2; 9 positions agree with TRBD1. With V trimmed by 4 bases and J by 1 base, 7 bases remained unmatched. Per the germline V gene, CDR1 is SGHAT and CDR2 is FQNNGV. The CDR3 runs 16 residues. Here the CDR3 DNA reads TGTGCCAGCAGCTCCCAACAGGGGGCCAATAACTATGGCTACACCTTC. Encoded protein: CASSSQQGANNYGYTF.

The gene calls are TRBV6-1 and TRBJ2-2, with TRBD2 identical over 10 bases. The CDR3 is made up of 15 amino acids. Losses at the gene ends were 2 bases for V and 7 bases for J; bases not matched to a gene: 4. CDR1 is MNHNS and CDR2 is SASEGT in the germline V gene. This chain's CDR3 is CASSESGRAYGELFF. The DNA for the CDR3 is TGTGCCAGCAGTGAAAGCGGGAGGGCCTACGGGGAGCTGTTTTTT.

This clone has just a few counts. This chain uses TRBV5-6 with TRBJ2-7; 7 positions match TRBD2. J lost 4 bases, V lost 2 bases, and 6 bases had no gene match. This CDR3 comprises 14 residues. Germline CDR1 and CDR2: SGHDT and YYEEEE. Here the CDR3 reads CASSLSAGTYEQYF. The DNA for the CDR3 is TGTGCCAGCAGCTTATCAGCGGGAACGTACGAGCAGTACTTC.

The V and J genes are TRBV6-5 and TRBJ1-5; 9 nucleotides align to TRBD1. Germline V gene sequence: CDR1 MNHEY, CDR2 SVGAGI. Losses at the gene ends were 9 bases for V and 3 bases for J; bases not matched to a gene: 6. This CDR3 comprises 14 residues. CDR3 nucleotides: TGTGCCAGTACCGGGACAGGGATCAATCAGCCCCAGCATTTT. Translated, it gives CASTGTGINQPQHF.

The rearrangement joins TRBV29-1 to TRBJ1-5; 8 bases map to TRBD1. The CDR3 is 16 amino acids. After removal of 4 bases from V and 4 bases from J, the junction contained 12 bases not matched to a gene. The germline V gene has CDR1 SQVTM and CDR2 ANQGSEA. The CDR3 DNA sequence: TGCAGCGTTGGAGACAGGACAGGGCTTCCTAATCAGCCCCAGCATTTT. Translated, it gives CSVGDRTGLPNQPQHF.

This clone was seen once. The CDR3 region has the DNA TGTGCCAGCAGCCAGGCCCTAGCGGGACGAACCTACGAGCAGTACTTC. Translating it yields CASSQALAGRTYEQYF. This chain joins TRBV7-2 and TRBJ2-7; TRBD2 matches at 9 bases. The CDR3 has 16 residues. Trimming took 5 bases from V and 2 from J; bases not matched to a gene: 10. The germline V gene has CDR1 SGHTA and CDR2 FQGNSA.

This chain links TRBV18 with TRBJ2-7; D may be TRBD1 (6 bases). Germline values: CDR1 KGHSH, CDR2 LQKENI. Trimming stripped 3 bases from V and 6 bases from J, with 15 bases between. This CDR3 is 14 amino acids long. The CDR3, as DNA: TGTGCCAGCTCACCGTCCCAGGGGCCCTCCGAGCAGTACTTC. Translation gives CASSPSQGPSEQYF.

The rearrangement joins TRBV29-1 to TRBJ1-2, with 9 bases lining up with TRBD1. This CDR3 region has 15 residues. Per germline, CDR1 SQVTM and CDR2 ANQGSEA. Trimming cost V 4 bases and J 2 bases; bases outside gene matches: 8. This CDR3 is CSVGKQGATNYGYTF. Here the CDR3 DNA reads TGCAGCGTTGGTAAACAGGGGGCAACCAACTATGGCTACACCTTC.

The chain combines TRBV3-1 (or the pseudogene TRBV3-2) with TRBJ1-2; TRBD1 might be the D (5 bases). Germline V lookup: CDR1 LGHDT, CDR2 YNNKEL (reference sequence). The CDR3 runs 16 residues. V lost 2 bases and J 6 bases, leaving 19 bases between the germline ends. CDR3 nucleotide sequence: TGTGCCAGCAGCCAAACAGTGACAGTGTTTGGCGATGGCTACACCTTC. Translation: CASSQTVTVFGDGYTF.

The rearrangement links TRBV2 to TRBJ1-1, with D perhaps matching TRBD1 (6 bases). The germline CDR1 and CDR2 sequences are SNHLY and FYNNEI. This CDR3 spans 16 amino acids. Trimming removed 7 bases at V and 1 base at J, with 19 bases between. CDR3 sequence (DNA): TGTGCCAGCACCCCCTCTCTGACAGGCACGAACACTGAAGCTTTCTTT. Encoded protein: CASTPSLTGTNTEAFF.

The rearrangement uses TRBV10-3 and TRBJ2-1; TRBD1 aligns across 10 bases. With V trimmed by 6 bases and J by 7 bases, 6 bases remained unmatched. Per germline, CDR1 ENHRY and CDR2 SYGVKD. The CDR3 sequence is 14 residues long. The CDR3 protein is CAIRSGTGVNEQFF. CDR3 nucleotide sequence: TGTGCCATCAGATCCGGGACAGGGGTAAATGAGCAGTTCTTC.